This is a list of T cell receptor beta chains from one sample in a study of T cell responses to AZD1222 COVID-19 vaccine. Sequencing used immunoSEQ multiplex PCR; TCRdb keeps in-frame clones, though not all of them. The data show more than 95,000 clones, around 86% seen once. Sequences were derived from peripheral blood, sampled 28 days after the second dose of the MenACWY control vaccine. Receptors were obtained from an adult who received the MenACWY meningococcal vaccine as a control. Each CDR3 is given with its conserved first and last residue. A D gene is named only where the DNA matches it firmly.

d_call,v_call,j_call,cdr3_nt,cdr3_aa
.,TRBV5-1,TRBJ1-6,TGCGCCAGCAGCTTGACCCCGGCCAGGGCGGACGGAAATTCACCCCTCCACTTT,CASSLTPARADGNSPLHF
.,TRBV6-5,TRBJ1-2,TGTGCCAGCAGTTACTCTCGACAGGCTGCTAACTATGGCTACACCTTC,CASSYSRQAANYGYTF
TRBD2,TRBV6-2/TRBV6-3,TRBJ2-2,TGTGCCAGCAGTTATGTCGGCGGGGGGGCGAACACCGGGGAGCTGTTTTTT,CASSYVGGGANTGELFF
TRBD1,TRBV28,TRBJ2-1,TGTGCCAGCAGTTTCGGGGACAGACTCAATGAGCAGTTCTTC,CASSFGDRLNEQFF
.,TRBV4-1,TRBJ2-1,TGCGCCAGCAGCCAAGATCCCGACAGTAATGAGCAGTTCTTC,CASSQDPDSNEQFF
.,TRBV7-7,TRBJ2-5,TGTGCCAGCAGCTTGGGGAGTGGGTCTCAAGAGACCCAGTACTTC,CASSLGSGSQETQYF
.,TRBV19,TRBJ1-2,TGTGCCAGTAGTACCCCTCAGCTATATGGCTACACCTTC,CASSTPQLYGYTF
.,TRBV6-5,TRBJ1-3,TGTGCCAGCACCCCTCGGACTGGAAACACCATATATTTT,CASTPRTGNTIYF
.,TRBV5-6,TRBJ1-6,TGTGCCAGCAGCTTCTCTGAAAATTCACCCCTCCACTTT,CASSFSENSPLHF
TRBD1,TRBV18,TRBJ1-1,TGTGCCAGCTCACTTTCGACAGGGGGGGACACTGAAGCTTTCTTT,CASSLSTGGDTEAFF